This T cell receptor (beta chain) came from a study of identifying expanded T cells in peripheral blood. Findings and limits, study-wide: Clone count variance between approximately 2-week samples rose with total template count.

Worth noting for this clone: Antigen unknown.

The repertoire was sequenced with immunoSEQ multiplex PCR; TCRdb's copy has only in-frame clones and lacks some. The repertoire holds 95,000 to 100,000 clones, around nine tenths seen once, with about a sixth in the top ten. Sequences were obtained from blood. This sequence originates from a person between 18 and 70 years old in good health.

The chain's CDR3 is CASSMASGGPSTYEQYF. The CDR3 bases are TGTGCCAGTAGTATGGCTAGCGGGGGGCCTTCAACCTACGAGCAGTACTTC. The chain recombines TRBV19 with TRBJ2-7; 11 bases map to TRBD2. The CDR3 runs to 17 residues. CDR1 is LNHDA, CDR2 SQIVND, per germline (reference sequence). V lost 3 bases, J lost 2 bases, and 9 bases stayed unmatched.